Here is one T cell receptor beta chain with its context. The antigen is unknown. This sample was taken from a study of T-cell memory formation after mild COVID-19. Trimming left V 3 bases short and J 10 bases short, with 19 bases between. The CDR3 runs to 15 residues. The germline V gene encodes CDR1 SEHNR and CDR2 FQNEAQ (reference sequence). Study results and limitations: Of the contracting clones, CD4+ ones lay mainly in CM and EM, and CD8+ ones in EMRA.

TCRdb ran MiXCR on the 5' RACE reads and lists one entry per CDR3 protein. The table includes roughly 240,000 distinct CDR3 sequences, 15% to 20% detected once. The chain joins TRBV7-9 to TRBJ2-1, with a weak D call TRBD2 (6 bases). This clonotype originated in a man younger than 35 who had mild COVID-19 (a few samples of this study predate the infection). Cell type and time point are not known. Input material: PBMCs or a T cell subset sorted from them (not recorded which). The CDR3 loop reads CASSFVGRGAEEQFF. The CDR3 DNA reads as TGTGCCAGCAGCTTTGTGGGGCGGGGTGCTGAAGAGCAGTTCTTC.